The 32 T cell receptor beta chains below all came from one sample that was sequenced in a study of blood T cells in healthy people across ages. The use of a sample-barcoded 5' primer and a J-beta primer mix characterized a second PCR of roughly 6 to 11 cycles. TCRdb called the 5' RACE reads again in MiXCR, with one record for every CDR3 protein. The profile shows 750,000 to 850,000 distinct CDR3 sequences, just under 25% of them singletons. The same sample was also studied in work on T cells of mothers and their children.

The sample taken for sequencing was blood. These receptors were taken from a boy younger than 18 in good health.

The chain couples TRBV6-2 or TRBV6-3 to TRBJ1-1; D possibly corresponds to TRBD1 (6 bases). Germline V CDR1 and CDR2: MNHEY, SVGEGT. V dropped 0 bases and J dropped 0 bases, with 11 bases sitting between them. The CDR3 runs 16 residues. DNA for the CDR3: TGTGCCAGCAGTTACTCAGGACAGATCGTGAACACTGAAGCTTTCTTT. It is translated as CASSYSGQIVNTEAFF.

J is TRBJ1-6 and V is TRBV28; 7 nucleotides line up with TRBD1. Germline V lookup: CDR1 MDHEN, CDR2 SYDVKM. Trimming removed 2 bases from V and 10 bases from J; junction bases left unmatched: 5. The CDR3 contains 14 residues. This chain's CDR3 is CASSLTAGGSPLHF. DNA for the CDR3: TGTGCCAGCAGTTTAACGGCAGGGGGATCACCCCTCCACTTT.

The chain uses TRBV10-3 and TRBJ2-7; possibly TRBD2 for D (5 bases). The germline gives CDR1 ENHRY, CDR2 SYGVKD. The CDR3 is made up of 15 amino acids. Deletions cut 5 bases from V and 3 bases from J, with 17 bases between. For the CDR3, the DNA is TGTGCCATCAGTACAGTCGAGAGGGCCCACTACGAGCAGTACTTC. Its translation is CAISTVERAHYEQYF.

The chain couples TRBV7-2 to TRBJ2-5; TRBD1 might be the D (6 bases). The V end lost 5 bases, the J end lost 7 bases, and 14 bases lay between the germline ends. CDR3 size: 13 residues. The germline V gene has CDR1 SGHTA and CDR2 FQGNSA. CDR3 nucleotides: TGTGCCAGCAGCCAACCTATGACAGGGACCCAGTACTTC. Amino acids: CASSQPMTGTQYF. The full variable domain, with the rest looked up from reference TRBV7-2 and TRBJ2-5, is GAGVSQSPSNKVTEKGKDVELRCDPISGHTALYWYRQSLGQGLEFLIYFQGNSAPDKSGLPSDRFSAERTGGSVSTLTIQRTQQEDSAVYLCASSQPMTGTQYFGPGTRLLVL.

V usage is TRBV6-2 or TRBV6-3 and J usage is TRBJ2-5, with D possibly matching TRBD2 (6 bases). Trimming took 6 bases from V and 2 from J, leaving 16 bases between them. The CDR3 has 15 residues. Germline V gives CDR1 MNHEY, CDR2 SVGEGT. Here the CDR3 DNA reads TGTGCCAGCAGCCACCGGGGGAATCCTCAAGAGACCCAGTACTTC. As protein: CASSHRGNPQETQYF.

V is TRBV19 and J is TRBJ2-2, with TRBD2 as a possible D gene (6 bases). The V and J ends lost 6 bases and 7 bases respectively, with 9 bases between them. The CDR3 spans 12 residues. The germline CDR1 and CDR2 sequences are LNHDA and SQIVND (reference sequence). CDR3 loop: CASRIGGGELFF. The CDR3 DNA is TGTGCCAGTAGGATCGGGGGCGGGGAGCTGTTTTTT. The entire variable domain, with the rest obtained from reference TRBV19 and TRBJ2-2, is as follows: DGGITQSPKYLFRKEGQNVTLSCEQNLNHDAMYWYRQDPGQGLRLIYYSQIVNDFQKGDIAEGYSVSREKKESFPLTVTSAQKNPTAFYLCASRIGGGELFFGEGSRLTVL.

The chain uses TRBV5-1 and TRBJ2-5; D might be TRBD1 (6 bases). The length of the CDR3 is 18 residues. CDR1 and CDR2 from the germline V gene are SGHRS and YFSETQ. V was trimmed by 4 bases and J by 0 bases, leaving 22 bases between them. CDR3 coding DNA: TGCGCCAGCAGCCCTCCCACCCGTCGACAGGCCAACCAAGAGACCCAGTACTTC. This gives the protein CASSPPTRRQANQETQYF.

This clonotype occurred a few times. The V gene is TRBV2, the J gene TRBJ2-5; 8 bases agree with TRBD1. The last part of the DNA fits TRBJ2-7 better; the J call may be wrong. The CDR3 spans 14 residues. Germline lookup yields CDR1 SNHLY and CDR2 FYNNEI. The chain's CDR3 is CASSSGTGYYEQYF. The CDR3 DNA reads TGTGCCAGCAGTTCCGGGACAGGCTACTACGAGCAGTACTTC.

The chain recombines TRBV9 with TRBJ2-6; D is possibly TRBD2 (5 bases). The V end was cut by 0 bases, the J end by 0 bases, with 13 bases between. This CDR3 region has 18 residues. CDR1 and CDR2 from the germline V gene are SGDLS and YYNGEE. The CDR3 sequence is CASSVGSLGSSGANVLTF. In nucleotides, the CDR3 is TGTGCCAGCAGCGTAGGAAGTTTGGGGAGCTCTGGGGCCAACGTCCTGACTTTC.

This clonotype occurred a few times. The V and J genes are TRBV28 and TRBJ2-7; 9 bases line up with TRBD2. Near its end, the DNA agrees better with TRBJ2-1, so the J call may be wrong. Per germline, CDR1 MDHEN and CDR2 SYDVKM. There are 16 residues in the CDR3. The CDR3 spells CASSFGWGTSRNEQFF. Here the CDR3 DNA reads TGTGCCAGCAGTTTTGGGTGGGGGACTAGCCGCAATGAGCAGTTCTTC.

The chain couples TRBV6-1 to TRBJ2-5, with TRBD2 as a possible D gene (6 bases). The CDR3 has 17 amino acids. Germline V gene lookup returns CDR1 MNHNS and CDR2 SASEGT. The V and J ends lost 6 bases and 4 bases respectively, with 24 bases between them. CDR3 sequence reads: CASSPPWMGEVRETQYF. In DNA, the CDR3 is TGTGCCAGCAGCCCGCCTTGGATGGGGGAGGTGCGAGAGACCCAGTACTTC.

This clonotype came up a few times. The CDR3 DNA follows: TGTGCCAGCAGTGAACGGCCCGGGACAATCTACGAGCAGTACTTC. This sequence encodes CASSERPGTIYEQYF. The rearrangement links TRBV6-1 to TRBJ2-7; D might be TRBD1 (6 bases). Per germline, CDR1 MNHNS and CDR2 SASEGT. The V and J ends lost 2 bases and 3 bases respectively, with 14 bases between them. The CDR3 is 15 residues long.

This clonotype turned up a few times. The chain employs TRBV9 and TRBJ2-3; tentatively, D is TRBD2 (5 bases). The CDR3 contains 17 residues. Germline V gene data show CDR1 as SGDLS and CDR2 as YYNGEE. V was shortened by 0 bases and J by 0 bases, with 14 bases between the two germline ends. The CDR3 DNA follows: TGTGCCAGCAGCGTAGGAAGAGGCGGGTCTAGCACAGATACGCAGTATTTT. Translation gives CASSVGRGGSSTDTQYF.

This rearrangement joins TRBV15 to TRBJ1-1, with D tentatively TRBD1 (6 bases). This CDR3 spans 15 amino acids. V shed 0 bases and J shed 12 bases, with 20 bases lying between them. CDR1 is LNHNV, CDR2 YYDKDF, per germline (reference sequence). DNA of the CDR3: TGTGCCACCAGCAGAGATACTAGCAGGGGAACGGAACCTTTCTTT. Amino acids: CATSRDTSRGTEPFF.

The CDR3 spells CSVESILVNEQFF. The CDR3 nucleotides read TGCAGCGTTGAATCGATTCTCGTGAATGAGCAGTTCTTC. The chain employs TRBV29-1 and TRBJ2-5; D is undetermined. Matching the DNA end better, TRBJ2-1 makes the J call doubtful. The CDR3 contains 13 residues. Germline V gene sequence: CDR1 SQVTM, CDR2 ANQGSEA.

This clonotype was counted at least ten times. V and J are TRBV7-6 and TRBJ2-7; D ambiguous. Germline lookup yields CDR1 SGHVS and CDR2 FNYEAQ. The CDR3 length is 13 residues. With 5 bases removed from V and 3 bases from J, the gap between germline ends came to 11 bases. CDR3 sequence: CASSLASVYEQYF. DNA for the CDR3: TGTGCCAGCAGCCTTGCATCCGTCTACGAGCAGTACTTC.

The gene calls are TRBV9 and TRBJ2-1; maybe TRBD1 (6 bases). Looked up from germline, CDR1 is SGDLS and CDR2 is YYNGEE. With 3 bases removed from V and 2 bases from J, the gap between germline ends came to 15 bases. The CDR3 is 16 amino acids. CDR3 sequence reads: CASSGRQVNPYNEQFF. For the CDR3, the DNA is TGTGCCAGCAGCGGCAGACAGGTCAACCCCTACAATGAGCAGTTCTTC.

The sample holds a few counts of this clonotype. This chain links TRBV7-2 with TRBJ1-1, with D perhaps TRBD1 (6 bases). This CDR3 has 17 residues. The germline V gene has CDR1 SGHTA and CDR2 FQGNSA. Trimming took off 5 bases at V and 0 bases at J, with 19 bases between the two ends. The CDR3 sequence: CASSRRGFGSMNTEAFF. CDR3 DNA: TGTGCCAGCAGCCGCAGGGGATTCGGATCCATGAACACTGAAGCTTTCTTT. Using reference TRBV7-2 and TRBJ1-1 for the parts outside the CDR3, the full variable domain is GAGVSQSPSNKVTEKGKDVELRCDPISGHTALYWYRQSLGQGLEFLIYFQGNSAPDKSGLPSDRFSAERTGGSVSTLTIQRTQQEDSAVYLCASSRRGFGSMNTEAFFGQGTRLTVV.

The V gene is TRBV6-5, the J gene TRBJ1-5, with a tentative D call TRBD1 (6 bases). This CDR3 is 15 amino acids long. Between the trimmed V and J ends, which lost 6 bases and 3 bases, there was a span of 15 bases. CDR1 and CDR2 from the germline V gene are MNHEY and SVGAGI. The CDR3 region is CASSYRRGDNQPQHF. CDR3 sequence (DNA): TGTGCCAGCAGCTACCGCAGGGGCGACAATCAGCCCCAGCATTTT.

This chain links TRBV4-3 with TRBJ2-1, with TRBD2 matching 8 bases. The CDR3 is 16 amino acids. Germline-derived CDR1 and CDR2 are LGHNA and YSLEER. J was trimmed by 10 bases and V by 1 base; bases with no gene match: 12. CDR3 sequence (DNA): TGCGCCAGCAGCCAAGGAGCGGGAGACCATAGCAAGGAGCAGTTCTTC. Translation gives CASSQGAGDHSKEQFF.

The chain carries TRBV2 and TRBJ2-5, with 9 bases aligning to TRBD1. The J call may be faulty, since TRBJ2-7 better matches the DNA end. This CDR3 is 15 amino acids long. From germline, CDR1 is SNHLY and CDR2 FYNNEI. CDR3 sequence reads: CASADSGQGRYEQYF. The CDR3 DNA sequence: TGTGCCAGCGCAGATTCGGGACAGGGAAGGTACGAGCAGTACTTC.

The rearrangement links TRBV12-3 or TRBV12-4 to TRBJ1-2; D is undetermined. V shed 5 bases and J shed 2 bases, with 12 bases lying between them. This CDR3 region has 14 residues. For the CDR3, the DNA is TGTGCCAGCAGTCCCCAGACAACGAACTATGGCTACACCTTC. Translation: CASSPQTTNYGYTF.

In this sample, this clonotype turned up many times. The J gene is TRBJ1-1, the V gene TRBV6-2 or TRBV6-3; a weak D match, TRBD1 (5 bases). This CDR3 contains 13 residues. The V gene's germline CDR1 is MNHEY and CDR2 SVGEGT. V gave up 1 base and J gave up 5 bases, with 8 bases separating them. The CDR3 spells CASSYYGGTEAFF. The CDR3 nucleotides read TGTGCCAGCAGTTACTACGGGGGGACTGAAGCTTTCTTT.

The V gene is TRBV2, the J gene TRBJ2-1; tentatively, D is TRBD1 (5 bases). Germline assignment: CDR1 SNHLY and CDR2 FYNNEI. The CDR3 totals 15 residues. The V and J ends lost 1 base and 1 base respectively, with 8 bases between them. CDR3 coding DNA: TGTGCCAGCAGTGAAGAGACAGCTTCCTACAATGAGCAGTTCTTC. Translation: CASSEETASYNEQFF.

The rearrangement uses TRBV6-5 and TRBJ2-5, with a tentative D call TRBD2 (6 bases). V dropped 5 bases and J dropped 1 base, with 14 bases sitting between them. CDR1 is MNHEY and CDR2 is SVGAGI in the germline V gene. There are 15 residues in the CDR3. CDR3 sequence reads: CASSDLAGSQETQYF. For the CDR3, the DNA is TGTGCCAGCAGTGACTTGGCGGGATCCCAAGAGACCCAGTACTTC.

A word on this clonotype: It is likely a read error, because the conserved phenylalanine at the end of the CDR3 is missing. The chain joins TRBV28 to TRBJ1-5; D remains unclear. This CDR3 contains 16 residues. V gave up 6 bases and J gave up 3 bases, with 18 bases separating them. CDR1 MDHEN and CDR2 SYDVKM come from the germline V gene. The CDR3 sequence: CASSFLLLGDNQPQHL. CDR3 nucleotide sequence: TGTGCCAGCAGCTTCCTCCTCCTCGGCGACAATCAGCCCCAGCATCTT.

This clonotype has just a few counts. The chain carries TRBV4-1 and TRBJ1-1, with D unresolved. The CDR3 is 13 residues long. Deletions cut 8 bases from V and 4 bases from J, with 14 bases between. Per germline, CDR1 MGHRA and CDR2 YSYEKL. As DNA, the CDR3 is TGCGCCAGCGTCCCCCTGTGGGGCACTGAAGCTTTCTTT. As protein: CASVPLWGTEAFF.

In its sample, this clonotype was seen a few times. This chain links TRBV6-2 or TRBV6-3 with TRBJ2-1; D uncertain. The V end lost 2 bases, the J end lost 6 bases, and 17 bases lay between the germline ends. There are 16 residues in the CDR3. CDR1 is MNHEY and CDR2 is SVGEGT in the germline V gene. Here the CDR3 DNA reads TGTGCCAGCAGTTACCCCGATAAACCAGGCCTCAATGAGCAGTTCTTC. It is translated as CASSYPDKPGLNEQFF.

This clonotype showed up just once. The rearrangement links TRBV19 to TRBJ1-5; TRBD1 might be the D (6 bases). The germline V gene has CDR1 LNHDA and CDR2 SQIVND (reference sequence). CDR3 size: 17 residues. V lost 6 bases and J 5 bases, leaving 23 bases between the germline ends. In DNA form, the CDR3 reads TGTGCCAGTAGCCCACACTCAAAGGGGCAGGGGCATCAGCCCCAGCATTTT. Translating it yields CASSPHSKGQGHQPQHF.

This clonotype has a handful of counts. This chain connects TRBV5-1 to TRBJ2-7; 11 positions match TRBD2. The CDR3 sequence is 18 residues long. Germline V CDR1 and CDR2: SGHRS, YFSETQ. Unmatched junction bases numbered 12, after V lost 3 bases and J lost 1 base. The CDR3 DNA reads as TGCGCCAGCAGCTCCGGGACAGTGAGACTAGCGGGGTCCTACGAGCAGTACTTC. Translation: CASSSGTVRLAGSYEQYF.

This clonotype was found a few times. The CDR3 here is CASSPFSGRRINEQFF. The CDR3, as DNA: TGTGCCAGCTCACCCTTTAGCGGGAGACGGATCAATGAGCAGTTCTTC. The chain is built from TRBV18 and TRBJ2-1; the match to TRBD2 covers 9 bases. Trimming cost V 3 bases and J 6 bases; bases outside gene matches: 9. CDR3 length equals 16 residues. Germline values: CDR1 KGHSH, CDR2 LQKENI.

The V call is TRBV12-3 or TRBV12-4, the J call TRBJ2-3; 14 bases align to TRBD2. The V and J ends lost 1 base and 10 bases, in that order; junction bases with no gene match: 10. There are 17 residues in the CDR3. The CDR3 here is CASSLGLAGGPGMAQYF. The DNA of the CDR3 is TGTGCCAGCAGTTTAGGACTAGCGGGGGGGCCGGGGATGGCGCAGTATTTT.